The following is a TCR beta chain sequence with its context. The target antigen is unknown. The CDR3 contains 17 residues. Germline CDR1 is MNHEY and CDR2 is SMNVEV (reference sequence). The V and J ends lost 2 bases and 3 bases, in that order; junction bases with no gene match: 6. The sample originates from a study of Ad26.COV2.S vaccination and SARS-CoV-2 variants. Stated treatment: about 20 received Ad26.COV2.S at low or high dose, single or two shots; about 5 received placebo; per-sample allocation not given. Following the first vaccine or placebo injection, samples were taken on day 63. Clones were sequenced by immunoSEQ multiplex PCR, and TCRdb holds only the in-frame ones, with some missing. The profile shows about 680,000 clones, around 92% of them singletons. Overall study results and limits: Reportedly, spike-specific CD8+ and CD4+ T cell responses achieved substantial breadth once vaccination had taken place.

The sequencing used peripheral blood, collected in a trial of Ad26.COV2.S vaccine versus placebo. The clonotype was recovered from a person aged 18 to 59 who received the Ad26.COV2.S COVID-19 vaccine or a placebo. V usage is TRBV27 and J usage is TRBJ2-7, with TRBD2 identical over 14 bases. CDR3 in DNA: TGTGCCAGCAGTTTAGGACTAGCGGGAGGACCCGGCTACGAGCAGTACTTC. Protein product: CASSLGLAGGPGYEQYF.